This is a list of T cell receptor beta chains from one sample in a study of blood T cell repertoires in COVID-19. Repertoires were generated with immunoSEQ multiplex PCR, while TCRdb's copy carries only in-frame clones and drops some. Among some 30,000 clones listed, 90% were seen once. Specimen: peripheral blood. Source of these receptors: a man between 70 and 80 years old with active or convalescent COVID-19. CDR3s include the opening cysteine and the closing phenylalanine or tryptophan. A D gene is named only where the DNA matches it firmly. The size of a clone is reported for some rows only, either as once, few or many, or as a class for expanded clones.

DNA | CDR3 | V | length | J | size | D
TGTGCCAGCAGCAAGGAGTCAGAACTGTTTTTT | CASSKESELFF | TRBV21-1 | 11 | TRBJ1-4 | NA | NA
TGTGCCAGCAGTGGACAGGGTTACGAGCAGTACTTC | CASSGQGYEQYF | TRBV2 | 12 | TRBJ2-7 | NA | TRBD1
TGCAGCGTCCGGGAACCTAACTATGGCTACACCTTC | CSVREPNYGYTF | TRBV29-1 | 12 | TRBJ1-2 | NA | NA
TGCGCCAGCAGCTTTTCGGGGGGCAGGACTAATGAAAAACTGTTTTTT | CASSFSGGRTNEKLFF | TRBV5-1 | 16 | TRBJ1-4 | NA | NA
TGTGCCATCAGGCCGGGACAGGCCTATGGCTACACCTTC | CAIRPGQAYGYTF | TRBV28 | 13 | TRBJ1-2 | NA | TRBD1
TGTGCCAGCAGCGTAGATCCCAGGAAGAGTGAGCAGTTCTTC | CASSVDPRKSEQFF | TRBV9 | 14 | TRBJ2-1 | few | NA
TGTGCCAGCATTCTAGGGGCCGGGGAGCTGTTTTTT | CASILGAGELFF | TRBV2 | 12 | TRBJ2-2 | NA | NA
TGTGCCAGTAGTATCTCCGGGACTGGCCCTCAAAAGCGGTTCTTC | CASSISGTGPQKRFF | TRBV19 | 15 | TRBJ2-1 | NA | NA
TGTGCCAGCAGCCTATATAGCAATCAGCCCCAGCATTTT | CASSLYSNQPQHF | TRBV12-3/TRBV12-4 | 13 | TRBJ1-5 | NA | NA
TGTGCCAGCAGTCGGACAGGGGCCGGCTACACCTTC | CASSRTGAGYTF | TRBV28 | 12 | TRBJ1-2 | NA | TRBD1
TGTGCCAGCAGCTTAGCCGGACAGGCGGACACCATATATTTT | CASSLAGQADTIYF | TRBV5-5 | 14 | TRBJ1-3 | once | TRBD1
TGTGCCTGGGAGCCCACAGGGGAAGGGCAGTACTTC | CAWEPTGEGQYF | TRBV30 | 12 | TRBJ2-7 | NA | TRBD1
TGTGCCAGCAGTTTGCTCCCCTACCTTTATAATTCACCCCTCCACTTT | CASSLLPYLYNSPLHF | TRBV27 | 16 | TRBJ1-6 | NA | NA
TGTGCCAGCAGCACAGGGGGGAACTATGGCTACACCTTC | CASSTGGNYGYTF | TRBV12-3/TRBV12-4 | 13 | TRBJ1-2 | NA | TRBD1
TGCGCCAGCATGAACACAGGGAACACTGAAGCTTTCTTT | CASMNTGNTEAFF | TRBV5-1 | 13 | TRBJ1-1 | NA | NA
TGTGCCAGCTCACCACCCGGGACAACGAGACTCTACGAGCAGTACTTC | CASSPPGTTRLYEQYF | TRBV18 | 16 | TRBJ2-7 | NA | NA